This TCR beta chain is drawn from a study of blood T cells in healthy people across ages. A second PCR of roughly 7 to 11 cycles used a sample-barcoded 5' primer and a J-beta primer mix. All cDNA molecules were each tagged by a template-switch adaptor with 12 random nucleotides. All samples yielded 2.5 million or more CDR3-containing paired-end reads. A single record per CDR3 protein comes from TCRdb applying MiXCR to the 5' RACE reads. The sample holds about 1,500,000 distinct CDR3 sequences, around two fifths seen once. This TCR came from a woman aged 18-35 years in good health. The sample comprised blood.

The CDR3 protein is CASSPGGGNSPHLNEQFF. DNA of the CDR3: TGTGCCAGCTCGCCGGGCGGGGGCAACTCACCCCACTTAAATGAGCAGTTCTTC. V is TRBV18 and J is TRBJ2-1; weak D call: TRBD2 (7 bases). Germline V lookup: CDR1 KGHSH, CDR2 LQKENI. V was shortened by 6 bases and J by 7 bases, with 28 bases between the two germline ends. The CDR3 is made up of 18 amino acids.